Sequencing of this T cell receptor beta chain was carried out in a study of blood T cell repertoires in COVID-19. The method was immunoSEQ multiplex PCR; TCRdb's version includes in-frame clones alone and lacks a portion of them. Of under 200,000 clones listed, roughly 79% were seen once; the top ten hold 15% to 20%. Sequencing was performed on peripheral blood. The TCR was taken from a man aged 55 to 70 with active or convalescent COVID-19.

The CDR3: CATSGTSGSLNEQFF. The CDR3 region has the DNA TGTGCCACCAGTGGAACTAGCGGGAGTTTAAATGAGCAGTTCTTC. The V gene is TRBV24-1, the J gene TRBJ2-1, with 11 bases lining up with TRBD2. The J segment lost 7 bases and the V segment lost 5 bases, leaving 6 bases of the junction unmatched. Looked up from germline, CDR1 is KGHDR and CDR2 is SFDVKD. This CDR3 is 15 amino acids long.